This TCR beta chain derives from a study of OX40 agonist ivuxolimab in advanced cancers. A single count supports this clone. V gave up 1 base and J gave up 5 bases; unmatched junction bases: 7. The CDR3 has 16 residues. Germline values: CDR1 SGHDN, CDR2 FVKESK. TCRdb's table, derived via immunoSEQ multiplex PCR, lists solely in-frame clones and lacks some. The data show about 82,000 clones, with about 91% seen just once and 2.3% held by the top ten. Sequencing was performed on CD4+ or CD8+ T cells sorted from blood, taken in a trial of the OX40 agonist ivuxolimab. The chain links TRBV14 to TRBJ2-3; TRBD2 matches at 9 bases. The receptor was derived from an adult with an advanced solid tumor such as melanoma, head and neck, liver or kidney cancer. The CDR3 DNA sequence: TGTGCCAGCAGCCAAGGGATCCTAGCGGGAATAGATACGCAGTATTTT. Translating it yields CASSQGILAGIDTQYF.